The 32 T cell receptor beta chains below all came from one sample that was sequenced in a study of shared clonotypes between healthy human individuals. Using immunoSEQ multiplex PCR, the repertoire was profiled, and TCRdb retains in-frame clones only, with some absent. This sample has under 600,000 clones, with over 60% found just once. The specimen sequenced was PBMCs. These receptors came from a woman aged 40-49 years in good health. Some clones in this sample may be carry-over from other donors' samples.

Comment on this clone: Other DNA sequences in this sample translate to the same CDR3. This chain links TRBV28 with TRBJ1-2; D gene unclear. Germline CDR1 and CDR2: MDHEN and SYDVKM. Deletions cut 4 bases from V and 2 bases from J, with 5 bases between. The CDR3 has 12 residues. The CDR3 spells CASSSGNYGYTF. Here the CDR3 DNA reads TGTGCCAGCAGTTCCGGGAACTATGGCTACACCTTC.

In DNA, the CDR3 is TGCGCCAGCAGGAATTCTCAGGGTTCGAGCGAGCAGTACTTC. Translated, it gives CASRNSQGSSEQYF. The rearrangement uses TRBV5-1 and TRBJ2-7; a possible D gene is TRBD1 (5 bases). Trimming took off 5 bases at V and 6 bases at J, with 18 bases between the two ends. CDR1 is SGHRS, CDR2 YFSETQ, per germline. The CDR3 is 14 residues long.

Comments on this clone: At one boundary the junction diverges from the germline segment, which might be a read error. The chain uses TRBV11-2 and TRBJ1-2; D not resolved. Germline assignment: CDR1 SGHAT and CDR2 FQNNGV. The CDR3 has 13 residues. The CDR3 region is CASSFERAGREVF. CDR3 nucleotides: TGTGCCAGCAGCTTCGAGAGGGCCGGCCGGGAAGTCTTC.

The genes are TRBV25-1 and TRBJ1-1; 8 bases align to TRBD1. Germline V lookup: CDR1 MGHDK, CDR2 SYGVNS. After removal of 7 bases from V and 0 bases from J, the junction contained 10 bases not matched to a gene. CDR3 length: 16 residues. The CDR3 sequence is CASIRQGLRVNTEAFF. CDR3 coding DNA: TGTGCCAGCATCCGACAGGGGTTGAGGGTGAACACTGAAGCTTTCTTT.

The table lists this clone with a count of one. An end of the junction does not agree with germline; a read error may underlie this. The V gene is TRBV7-3, the J gene TRBJ2-4; TRBD2 is a possible D gene (5 bases). The germline V gene encodes CDR1 SGHTA and CDR2 FQGTGA. The CDR3 spans 14 residues. As DNA, the CDR3 is TGTGCCAGCAGCTTTCGTCTAGCCGAAAACATTCAGTACTTC. This encodes CASSFRLAENIQYF.

V is TRBV28 and J is TRBJ1-3, with D tentatively TRBD1 (6 bases). Germline CDR1 MDHEN, CDR2 SYDVKM. Trimming removed 4 bases at V and 4 bases at J, with 14 bases between. The CDR3 covers 15 residues. The CDR3 DNA sequence: TGTGCCAGCAGTTCAGGGGCGGCGGGGGGAAACACCATATATTTT. It is translated as CASSSGAAGGNTIYF.

Note on this clone: A far larger clone is only one base removed, so a read error is likely. The chain combines TRBV4-2 with TRBJ2-5, with TRBD1 matching over 9 bases. Looked up from germline, CDR1 is LGHNA and CDR2 is YNFKEQ. J was trimmed by 5 bases and V by 2 bases; bases with no gene match: 3. The length of the CDR3 is 14 residues. This CDR3 is CASSQRDRDETQYF. The CDR3 DNA reads TGTGCCAGCAGCCAAAGGGACAGGGATGAGACCCAGTACTTC.

The chain joins TRBV7-2 to TRBJ1-2; D is unclear. The germline CDR1 and CDR2 sequences are SGHTA and FQGNSA. The CDR3 is 13 residues long. V lost 6 bases and J 6 bases, leaving 14 bases between the germline ends. CDR3 DNA: TGTGCCAGCAGTTTCAGTGGGCAGAATGGCTACACCTTC. It yields the protein CASSFSGQNGYTF.

J is TRBJ2-2 and V is TRBV9; D remains unclear. The V end lost 4 bases, the J end lost 1 base, and 5 bases lay between the germline ends. The CDR3 extends over 13 amino acids. Per germline, CDR1 SGDLS and CDR2 YYNGEE. CDR3 sequence (DNA): TGTGCCAGCAGCACGAAGAACACCGGGGAGCTGTTTTTT. It encodes CASSTKNTGELFF. Drawing the rest from reference TRBV9 and TRBJ2-2, the complete variable domain is DSGVTQTPKHLITATGQRVTLRCSPRSGDLSVYWYQQSLDQGLQFLIQYYNGEERAKGNILERFSAQQFPDLHSELNLSSLELGDSALYFCASSTKNTGELFFGEGSRLTVL.

V gene TRBV6-6 combines with J gene TRBJ2-1; 8 nucleotides line up with TRBD2. V shed 6 bases, J shed 4 bases, and the junction held 8 bases outside the gene matches. CDR3 length equals 15 residues. CDR1 MNHNY and CDR2 SVGAGI come from the germline V gene (reference sequence). DNA for the CDR3: TGTGCCAGCAGCCCCTATCGGGAGGGATACAATGAGCAGTTCTTC. It is translated as CASSPYREGYNEQFF.

This chain links TRBV4-1 with TRBJ1-1; D remains unclear. The germline CDR1 and CDR2 sequences are MGHRA and YSYEKL. The CDR3 loop spans 14 amino acids. Trimming removed 4 bases at V and 7 bases at J, with 16 bases between. CDR3 in amino acids: CASSRTRWAVEAFF. Here the CDR3 DNA reads TGCGCCAGCAGCCGGACCAGGTGGGCCGTTGAAGCTTTCTTT.

This rearrangement joins TRBV28 to TRBJ2-7, with a tentative D call TRBD1 (6 bases). Trimming shortened V by 4 bases and J by 0 bases, and 16 bases separated the two germline ends. The CDR3 is made up of 16 amino acids. From germline, CDR1 is MDHEN and CDR2 SYDVKM. The DNA for the CDR3 is TGTGCCAGCAGTTCTTTACACCAGGGGAACTCCTACGAGCAGTACTTC. Amino acids: CASSSLHQGNSYEQYF. Supplemented by reference TRBV28 and TRBJ2-7, the full variable domain reads DVKVTQSSRYLVKRTGEKVFLECVQDMDHENMFWYRQDPGLGLRLIYFSYDVKMKEKGDIPEGYSVSREKKERFSLILESASTNQTSMYLCASSSLHQGNSYEQYFGPGTRLTVT.

This clone came up once. The chain has TRBV30 and TRBJ2-3; D unclear. CDR1 is GTSNPN, CDR2 SVGIG, per germline (reference sequence). CDR3 length: 11 amino acids. V shed 1 base and J shed 4 bases, with 3 bases lying between them. CDR3 DNA: TGTGCCTGGAGTGCAGCAGATACGCAGTATTTT. Amino acid sequence: CAWSAADTQYF.

The chain combines TRBV15 with TRBJ2-1; tentative D call: TRBD2 (6 bases). Germline CDR1 LNHNV, CDR2 YYDKDF (reference sequence). Trimming cost V 4 bases and J 3 bases, with 19 bases left between them. The CDR3 has 17 amino acids. The CDR3 DNA reads as TGTGCCACCAGCAAATCTCCGGGAGCTGGTAACTACAATGAGCAGTTCTTC. Protein: CATSKSPGAGNYNEQFF.

Points on this clone: The identical CDR3 is also encoded by other nucleotide sequences in the sample. The V call is TRBV10-3, the J call TRBJ2-5, with 8 nucleotides matching TRBD2. The V segment lost 8 bases and the J segment 4 bases; nucleotides outside the gene matches: 3. CDR1 and CDR2 from the germline V gene are ENHRY and SYGVKD. The CDR3 covers 12 residues. This CDR3 is CAISAGGETQYF. Written as DNA, the CDR3 is TGTGCCATCTCGGCGGGAGGAGAGACCCAGTACTTC.

This clone was recorded only once. V gene TRBV9 combines with J gene TRBJ2-7, with D maybe TRBD2 (6 bases). V shed 0 bases and J shed 5 bases, with 9 bases lying between them. The CDR3 extends over 13 amino acids. Germline V lookup: CDR1 SGDLS, CDR2 YYNGEE. The CDR3 nucleotides are TGTGCCAGCAGCGTAGGGGGGGTTCACGAGCAGTACTTC. Translated: CASSVGGVHEQYF.

The gene calls are TRBV2 and TRBJ2-7, with 11 bases that match TRBD2. Unmatched junction bases numbered 9, after V lost 6 bases and J lost 5 bases. In germline, CDR1 is SNHLY, CDR2 FYNNEI. The CDR3 covers 15 residues. Written as DNA, the CDR3 is TGTGCCAGCAGACAACTAGCGGGAGCATACAACGAGCAGTACTTC. It codes for CASRQLAGAYNEQYF.

Comment on this clone: Possible read error: a much larger clone is one base away. The rearrangement uses TRBV18 and TRBJ1-1, with D possibly being TRBD1 (5 bases). From germline, CDR1 is KGHSH and CDR2 LQKENI. The CDR3 loop spans 13 amino acids. With 6 bases removed from V and 4 bases from J, the gap between germline ends came to 12 bases. Here the CDR3 DNA reads TGTGCCAGCTCCACGCGGGGGAGCACTGAAGCTTTCTTT. This sequence encodes CASSTRGSTEAFF.

The CDR3 sequence: CASSVRTGSYEQYF. CDR3 nucleotides: TGTGCCAGCAGTGTACGGACAGGGAGCTACGAGCAGTACTTC. The chain recombines TRBV6-1 with TRBJ2-7, with 8 positions matching TRBD1. The trim removed 4 bases at V and 3 bases at J, leaving 5 bases unmatched. Germline V gene lookup returns CDR1 MNHNS and CDR2 SASEGT. The CDR3 covers 14 residues.

This chain joins TRBV9 and TRBJ1-1; D call uncertain. Trimming removed 4 bases at V and 6 bases at J, with 10 bases between. The germline V gene has CDR1 SGDLS and CDR2 YYNGEE. The CDR3 is 12 amino acids. CDR3 protein: CASSSGGPEAFF. As DNA, the CDR3 is TGTGCCAGCAGCTCTGGAGGCCCTGAAGCTTTCTTT.

V is TRBV30 and J is TRBJ1-5; the D gene is possibly TRBD1 (5 bases). The germline CDR1 and CDR2 sequences are GTSNPN and SVGIG (reference sequence). V was trimmed by 0 bases and J by 8 bases, leaving 14 bases between them. The CDR3 consists of 14 residues. The CDR3 region is CAWSVLPGYKPQHF. CDR3 bases: TGTGCCTGGAGTGTACTGCCAGGGTATAAGCCCCAGCATTTT.

Only a few counts were recorded for this clone. The CDR3 DNA follows: TGTGCCAGCGCTTCCCATCGGACAAATTCCTACGAGCAGTACTTC. Protein: CASASHRTNSYEQYF. This chain connects TRBV27 to TRBJ2-7; D is possibly TRBD1 (5 bases). Germline-derived CDR1 and CDR2 are MNHEY and SMNVEV (reference sequence). The CDR3 length is 15 residues. V dropped 8 bases and J dropped 1 base, with 18 bases sitting between them.

This sequence joins TRBV28 and TRBJ2-3; TRBD2 aligns across 12 bases. V shed 4 bases, J shed 5 bases, and the junction held 19 bases outside the gene matches. The CDR3 has 20 amino acids. CDR1 MDHEN and CDR2 SYDVKM come from the germline V gene. The DNA for the CDR3 is TGTGCCAGCAGTTCACACCCCTTGAGGCTAGCGGGAGGGCCTATAGATACGCAGTATTTT. Translation gives CASSSHPLRLAGGPIDTQYF.

This clone was observed a few times. DNA for the CDR3: TGTGCCAGCTCACCTCTCGAGGGCGAGGAAGCTTTCTTT. Translation: CASSPLEGEEAFF. This sequence joins TRBV18 and TRBJ1-1; no firm D call. The ends were cut back, 3 bases at V and 8 bases at J, with 13 bases in the middle. This CDR3 has 13 amino acids. Germline V gene lookup returns CDR1 KGHSH and CDR2 LQKENI.

This chain joins TRBV4-3 and TRBJ2-1; a weak D match, TRBD2 (6 bases). Trimming removed 2 bases from V and 4 bases from J, with 15 bases in between. The CDR3 is 16 residues long. Germline V CDR1 and CDR2: LGHNA, YSLEER. The CDR3 is CASSQSRDWRYNEQFF. CDR3 bases: TGCGCCAGCAGCCAAAGTCGGGACTGGAGATACAATGAGCAGTTCTTC.

On this clone itself: Compared with germline, one end of the junction differs, possibly owing to a read error. CDR3 nucleotide sequence: TGTGCCATCAGTGAAGGGAGCTCCTACAATGAGCAGTTCTTC. Protein: CAISEGSSYNEQFF. V is TRBV6-5 and J is TRBJ2-1; TRBD2 might be the D (5 bases). Germline V gene lookup returns CDR1 MNHEY and CDR2 SVGAGI. The length of the CDR3 is 14 residues.

This chain uses TRBV7-2 with TRBJ2-2; 8 bases line up with TRBD2. The V and J ends lost 5 bases and 4 bases, in that order; junction bases with no gene match: 3. Germline loops: CDR1 SGHTA, CDR2 FQGNSA. The CDR3 consists of 14 residues. The CDR3 loop reads CASSVTSGTGELFF. The CDR3 DNA is TGTGCCAGCAGCGTCACTAGCGGCACCGGGGAGCTGTTTTTT.

The chain uses TRBV5-1 and TRBJ2-3; D may correspond to TRBD1 or TRBD2 (5 bases each). This CDR3 is 14 amino acids long. Germline V CDR1 and CDR2: SGHRS, YFSETQ. The germline V and J ends were trimmed by 6 bases and 1 base, with 12 bases remaining between them. The CDR3 loop reads CASTGGGGTDTQYF. As DNA, the CDR3 is TGCGCCAGCACCGGTGGGGGTGGCACAGATACGCAGTATTTT.

The chain combines TRBV5-1 with TRBJ2-7; D possibly corresponds to TRBD1 (5 bases). The CDR3 extends over 15 amino acids. The germline gives CDR1 SGHRS, CDR2 YFSETQ. V was pared by 0 bases and J by 2 bases, with 12 bases between. CDR3 bases: TGCGCCAGCAGCTTGGGGCAGGGTAGTACCTACGAGCAGTACTTC. Protein: CASSLGQGSTYEQYF.

The rearrangement joins TRBV4-1 to TRBJ2-3, with D possibly being TRBD2 (6 bases). Germline CDR1 is MGHRA and CDR2 is YSYEKL. This CDR3 region has 17 residues. The V gene lost 1 base and the J gene lost 0 bases, with 14 bases spanning the gap. CDR3 bases: TGCGCCAGCAGCCAAGGAGGGTCGGGAGCGAGCACAGATACGCAGTATTTT. This codes for CASSQGGSGASTDTQYF.

The gene calls are TRBV21-1 and TRBJ2-7. TRBV21-1 corresponds to a pseudogene. This CDR3 is 14 amino acids long. Here the CDR3 DNA reads TGTGCCAGCAGCAAATGGGTTTCGGCCTCGTCGACGCACTTC. Encoded protein: CASSKWVSASSTHF.

At least ten counts were recorded for this clone. The chain is built from TRBV7-3 and TRBJ2-3; tentatively, D is TRBD1 or TRBD2 (6 bases each). The CDR3 length is 14 residues. Germline CDR1 SGHTA, CDR2 FQGTGA. The V end was cut by 8 bases, the J end by 0 bases, with 12 bases between. Written as DNA, the CDR3 is TGTGCCAGCGGTCCGGGGGCTAGCACAGATACGCAGTATTTT. Translating gives CASGPGASTDTQYF.